This T cell receptor (beta chain) was identified during a study of molecular identifiers for immune sequencing clone quantification. Study-wide results and limits: Clones above 20 RNA copies held over 97% of effector molecules, under 1% in naive cells.

Naive CD8 T cells were picked out by sorting for CD8+CD4-CCR7+CD45RA+. The sample holds a few counts of this clonotype. No antigen is known for it. The CDR3 is made up of 13 amino acids. The germline V and J ends were trimmed by 2 bases and 0 bases, with 6 bases remaining between them. Germline lookup yields CDR1 SGDLS and CDR2 YYNGEE. In TCRdb, the PCR reads were re-called with MiXCR into one record per CDR3 protein. Among about 98,000 distinct CDR3 sequences listed, 30% to 45% were seen once. The clonotype comes from a human donor in good health. Some libraries in this study had Jurkat cell RNA spiked in. The chain is built from TRBV9 and TRBJ2-7, with a tentative D call TRBD1 (6 bases). Sequenced material: naive CD8+ T cells from blood, with Jurkat cell RNA spiked in. The subset: FACS-sorted CD8+CD4-CCR7+CD45RA+ naive T cells. CDR3 bases: TGTGCCAGCAGCGTGGACAGCTCCTACGAGCAGTACTTC. Residues: CASSVDSSYEQYF.